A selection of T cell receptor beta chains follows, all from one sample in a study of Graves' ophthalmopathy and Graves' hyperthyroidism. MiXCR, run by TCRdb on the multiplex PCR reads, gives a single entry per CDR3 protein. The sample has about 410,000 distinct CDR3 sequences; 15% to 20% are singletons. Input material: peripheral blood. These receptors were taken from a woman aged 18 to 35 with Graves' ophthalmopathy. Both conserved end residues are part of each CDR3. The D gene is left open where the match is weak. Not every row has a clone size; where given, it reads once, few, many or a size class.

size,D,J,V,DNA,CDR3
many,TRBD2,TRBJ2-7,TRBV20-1,TGCAGTGCCGTCGGGGGACTAGCGTCATACGAGCAGTACTTC,CSAVGGLASYEQYF
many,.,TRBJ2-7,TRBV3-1,TGTGCCAGCAGCCGAGGCCCAGTCGACGAGCAGTACTTC,CASSRGPVDEQYF
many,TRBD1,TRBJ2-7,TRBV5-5,TGTGCCAGCAGCTCGAGGGGGCCTAGCTCCTACGAGCAGTACTTC,CASSSRGPSSYEQYF
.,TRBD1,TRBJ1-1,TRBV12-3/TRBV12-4,TGTGCCAGCAACCTCGGGACAGTCACTGAAGCTTTCTTT,CASNLGTVTEAFF
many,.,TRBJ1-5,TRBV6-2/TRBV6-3,TGTGCCAGCAGTTACGGCGGGAGGGATCAGCCCCAGCATTTT,CASSYGGRDQPQHF
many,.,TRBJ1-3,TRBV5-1,TGCGCCAGCAGCCCAACACCCTCCGGCTCTGGAAACACCATATATTTT,CASSPTPSGSGNTIYF
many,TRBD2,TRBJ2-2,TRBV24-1,TGTGCCACCAGTGACCTCCGACTAGCGGGAGCGGCCGGGGAGCTGTTTTTT,CATSDLRLAGAAGELFF
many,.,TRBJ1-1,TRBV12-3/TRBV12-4,TGTGCCAGCAGTTTCCGGCGAGCTTTCTTT,CASSFRRAFF
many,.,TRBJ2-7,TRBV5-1,TGCGCCAGCAGCTTGGCGCCCCAAGTCAACGAGCAGTACTTC,CASSLAPQVNEQYF
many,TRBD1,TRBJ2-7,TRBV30,TGTGCCTGGGAACTCGGGACAGGGACCTACGAGCAGTACTTC,CAWELGTGTYEQYF
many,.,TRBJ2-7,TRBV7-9,TGTGCCAGCAGCGGCGCGGCAGGCGGTGTCTACGAGCAGTACTTC,CASSGAAGGVYEQYF
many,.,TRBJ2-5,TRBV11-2,TGTGCCAGCAGCTTAAATTCGGCTACAGGGTCCTTCCTAAAGACCCAGTACTTC,CASSLNSATGSFLKTQYF
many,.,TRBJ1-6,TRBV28,TGTGCCGGCCGAGGGGTGGTTAATTCACCCCTCCACTTT,CAGRGVVNSPLHF
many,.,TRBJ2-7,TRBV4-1,TGCGCCAGCAGCCAAGAACGGCGGTCCTACGAGCAGTACTTC,CASSQERRSYEQYF
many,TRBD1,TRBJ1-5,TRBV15,TGTGCCACCAGGGGGGACAGGGTTCAATACAATCAGCCCCAGCATTTT,CATRGDRVQYNQPQHF
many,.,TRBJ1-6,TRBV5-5,TGTGCCAGCAGCTTGGTTGACAGGCCTAATTCACCCCTCCACTTT,CASSLVDRPNSPLHF
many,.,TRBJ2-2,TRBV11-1,TGTGCCAGCAGCTTAGGAACCCGAAACACCGGGGAGCTGTTTTTT,CASSLGTRNTGELFF
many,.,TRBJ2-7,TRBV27,TGTGCCAGCAGTTCCGACAAAACCCGGGCTTACGAGCAGTACTTC,CASSSDKTRAYEQYF
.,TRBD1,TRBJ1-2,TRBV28,TGTGCCAGCAGTTCCGGACAGGATAACTATGGCTACACCTTC,CASSSGQDNYGYTF
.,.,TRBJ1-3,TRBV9,TGTGCCAGCAGCGGAGTCAACTCTGGAAACACCATATATTTT,CASSGVNSGNTIYF
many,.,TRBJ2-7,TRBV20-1,TGCAGCGCTAGTAACCCGGGTCAGGTGCTCTACGAGCAGTACTTC,CSASNPGQVLYEQYF
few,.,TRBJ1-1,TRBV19,TGTGCCAGTAATCCGGGGATGAACACTGAAGCTTTCTTT,CASNPGMNTEAFF
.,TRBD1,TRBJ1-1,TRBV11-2,TGTGCCAGCAGCTGGCTCAGGGGGCGGAGTGGCACTGAAGCTTTCTTT,CASSWLRGRSGTEAFF
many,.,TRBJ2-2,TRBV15,TGTGCCACCAGCAGGGGCCGGGGGCGGGACAACACCGGGGAGCTGTTTTTT,CATSRGRGRDNTGELFF
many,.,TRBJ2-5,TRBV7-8,TGTGCCAGCAGCTACCGACCCTACGAAGAGACCCAGTACTTC,CASSYRPYEETQYF
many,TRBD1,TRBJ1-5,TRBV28,TGTGCCAGCACCTGGGGGGTGACAGGGGAGACGGAACAGCCCCAGCATTTT,CASTWGVTGETEQPQHF
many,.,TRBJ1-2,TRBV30,TGTGCCTGGAGTTGGAAGAGCAGCTACACCTTC,CAWSWKSSYTF
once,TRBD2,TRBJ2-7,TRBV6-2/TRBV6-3,TGTGCCAGCACCAAAGAGGCGGGAGGGCCCTACGAGCAGTACTTC,CASTKEAGGPYEQYF
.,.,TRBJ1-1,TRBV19,TGTGCCAGTGCTGAGGGAGGACTGGAAGCTTTCTTT,CASAEGGLEAFF
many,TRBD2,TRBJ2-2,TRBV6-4,TGTGCCAGCAGTGCGGGACTAGACACCGGGGAGCTGTTTTTT,CASSAGLDTGELFF
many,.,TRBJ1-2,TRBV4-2,TGTGCCAGCAGCCAAGATCTTGGGGGAAGTGGCTACACCTTC,CASSQDLGGSGYTF
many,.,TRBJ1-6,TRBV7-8,TGTGCCAGCAGCCAATTATACCGTGGTAATTCACCCCTCCACTTT,CASSQLYRGNSPLHF
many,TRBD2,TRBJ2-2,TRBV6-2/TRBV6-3,TGTGCCAGCAGTTACTCACCTAGCGGGGGGCCGTTCACCGGGGAGCTGTTTTTT,CASSYSPSGGPFTGELFF
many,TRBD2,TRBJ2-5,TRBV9,TGTGCCAGCAGCTCCGGGACTAGCGGGAGCCTCACACAAGAGACCCAGTACTTC,CASSSGTSGSLTQETQYF
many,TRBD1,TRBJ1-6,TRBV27,TGTGCCAGCAGTTTACGCGGCAGGGGGCTACGTTCACCCCTCCACTTT,CASSLRGRGLRSPLHF
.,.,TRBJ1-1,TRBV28,TGTGCCAGCAGACCGCAGGGAAGGGCTGAAGCTTTCTTT,CASRPQGRAEAFF
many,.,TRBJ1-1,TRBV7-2,TGTGCCAGCAGCTTGGGTCTGGAGAACACTGAAGCTTTCTTT,CASSLGLENTEAFF
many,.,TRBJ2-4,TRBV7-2,TGTGCCAGCAGCCCGGGGTTACTAGCCAAAAACATTCAGTACTTC,CASSPGLLAKNIQYF
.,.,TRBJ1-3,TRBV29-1,TGCAGCGTTGAAGCGGGTGGAAACACCATATATTTT,CSVEAGGNTIYF
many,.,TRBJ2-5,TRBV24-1,TGTGCCACCAAAGGGTCCGGGTTTTCAGAGACCCAGTACTTC,CATKGSGFSETQYF
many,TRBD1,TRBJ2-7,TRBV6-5,TGTGCCAGCAGTTACACCGGGACAGGCGACGAGCAGTACTTC,CASSYTGTGDEQYF
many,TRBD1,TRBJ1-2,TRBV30,TGTGCCTCGGACAGGAGCTATGGCTACACCTTC,CASDRSYGYTF
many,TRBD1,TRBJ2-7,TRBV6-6,TGTGCCAGCAGACCTAATCTCTGGGACAGGGGAATCGGCTCCTACGAGCAGTACTTC,CASRPNLWDRGIGSYEQYF
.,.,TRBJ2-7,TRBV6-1,TGTGCCAGCAGCCTAGGTCTTAATCCTTCCTACGAGCAGTACTTC,CASSLGLNPSYEQYF
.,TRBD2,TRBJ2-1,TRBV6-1,TGTGCCAGCATGCCCGGACTAGCGTTTAGGTATGAGCAGTTCTTC,CASMPGLAFRYEQFF
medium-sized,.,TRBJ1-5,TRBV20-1,TGCAGTGCTAGAGATCTTTTTGGTCAGCCCCAGCATTTT,CSARDLFGQPQHF
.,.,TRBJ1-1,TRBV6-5,TGTGCCAGCAGTTACTATGGAGGGTTGGACACTGAAGCTTTCTTT,CASSYYGGLDTEAFF
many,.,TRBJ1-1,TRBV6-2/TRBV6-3,TGTGCCAGCGTGTACCAGGGGTCGAACACTGAAGCTTTCTTT,CASVYQGSNTEAFF
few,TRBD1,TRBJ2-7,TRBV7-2,TGTGCCAGCAGCTTATTCGGAGGGATCGGGACAGGGGGCCTCAAGGGGGGACAGTACTTC,CASSLFGGIGTGGLKGGQYF
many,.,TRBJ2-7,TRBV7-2,TGTGCCAGCAGCTTTGGGGTCGGGGGAATTTCTTACGAGCAGTACTTC,CASSFGVGGISYEQYF
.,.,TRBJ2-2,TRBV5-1,TGCGCCAGCAGCTTGGCAGGGGACACCGGGGAGCTGTTTTTT,CASSLAGDTGELFF
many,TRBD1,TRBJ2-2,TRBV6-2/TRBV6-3,TGTGCCAGCAGTTACGAGACAGGGGCGGTCACCGGGGAGCTGTTTTTT,CASSYETGAVTGELFF
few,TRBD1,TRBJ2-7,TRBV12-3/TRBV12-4,TGTGCCAGCAGTTTACAAGCCGGGACAGGTGTCGAGCAGTACTTC,CASSLQAGTGVEQYF
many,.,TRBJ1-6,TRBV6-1,TGTGCCAGCAGTGCGAAGGGGCTGGGATACTCACCCCTCCACTTT,CASSAKGLGYSPLHF
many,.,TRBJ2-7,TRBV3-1,TGTGCCAGCAGCCAGGGCTCTCGCTACGAGCAGTACTTC,CASSQGSRYEQYF